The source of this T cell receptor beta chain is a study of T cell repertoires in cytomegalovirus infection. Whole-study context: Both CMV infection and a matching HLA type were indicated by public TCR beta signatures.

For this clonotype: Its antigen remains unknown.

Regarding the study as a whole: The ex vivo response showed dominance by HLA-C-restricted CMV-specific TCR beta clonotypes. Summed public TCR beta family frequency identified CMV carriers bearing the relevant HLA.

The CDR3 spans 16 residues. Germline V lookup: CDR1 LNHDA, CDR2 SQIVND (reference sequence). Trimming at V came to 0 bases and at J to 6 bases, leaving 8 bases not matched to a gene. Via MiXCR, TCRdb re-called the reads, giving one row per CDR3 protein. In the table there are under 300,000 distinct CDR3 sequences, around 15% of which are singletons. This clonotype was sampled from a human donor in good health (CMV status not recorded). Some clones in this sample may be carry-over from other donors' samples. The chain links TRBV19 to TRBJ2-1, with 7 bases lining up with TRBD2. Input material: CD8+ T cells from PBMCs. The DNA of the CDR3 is TGTGCCAGTAGTATAGATGATGGACTAGGCTTCAATGAGCAGTTCTTC. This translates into CASSIDDGLGFNEQFF.